These 22 T cell receptor beta chains share one sample of origin, sequenced in a study of OX40 agonist ivuxolimab in advanced cancers. Sequencing used immunoSEQ multiplex PCR; TCRdb keeps in-frame clones, though not all of them. The sample includes 68,000 or so clones, just over 85% of them seen just once. This sample comprised CD4+ or CD8+ T cells sorted from blood, obtained in a trial of the OX40 agonist ivuxolimab. These receptor sequences come from an adult with an advanced solid tumor such as melanoma, head and neck, liver or kidney cancer.

The chain combines TRBV19 with TRBJ2-5; 8 bases map to TRBD1. The CDR3 length is 13 residues. The V and J ends lost 6 bases and 3 bases, in that order; junction bases with no gene match: 3. Germline lookup yields CDR1 LNHDA and CDR2 SQIVND (reference sequence). The CDR3 is CASSPDREETQYF. CDR3 in DNA: TGTGCCAGTAGCCCGGACAGGGAAGAGACCCAGTACTTC. The whole variable domain, filled in from reference TRBV19 and TRBJ2-5, reads DGGITQSPKYLFRKEGQNVTLSCEQNLNHDAMYWYRQDPGQGLRLIYYSQIVNDFQKGDIAEGYSVSREKKESFPLTVTSAQKNPTAFYLCASSPDREETQYFGPGTRLLVL.

The gene calls are TRBV6-5 and TRBJ1-4, with D unclear. CDR1 is MNHEY, CDR2 SVGAGI, per germline. The CDR3 is 13 amino acids. Trimming stripped 5 bases from V and 8 bases from J, with 12 bases between. The CDR3 sequence is CASSPLTGEKLFF. The CDR3 coding sequence is TGTGCCAGCAGTCCCCTAACGGGGGAAAAACTGTTTTTT.

V gene TRBV4-1 combines with J gene TRBJ1-4; D possibly corresponds to TRBD1 (5 bases). V lost 3 bases, J lost 7 bases, and 15 bases lay in between. The CDR3 length is 15 residues. Germline CDR1 is MGHRA and CDR2 is YSYEKL. The CDR3 nucleotides are TGCGCCAGCAGCCAGGGTCAGGGCCTGGGTGAAAAACTGTTTTTT. Translation: CASSQGQGLGEKLFF.

V and J are TRBV27 and TRBJ1-5; the D gene is possibly TRBD1 (5 bases). The CDR3 is made up of 14 amino acids. CDR1 and CDR2 (germline): MNHEY, SMNVEV (reference sequence). Deletions cut 6 bases from V and 3 bases from J, with 12 bases between. CDR3 coding DNA: TGTGCCAGCAGAGGGGATAGGGCCAATCAGCCCCAGCATTTT. It specifies CASRGDRANQPQHF.

The chain links TRBV6-5 to TRBJ1-2; tentative D call: TRBD1 (5 bases). The CDR3 covers 15 residues. V lost 0 bases to trimming and J lost 5 bases, with 13 bases between them. Germline V lookup: CDR1 MNHEY, CDR2 SVGAGI. The CDR3 region is CASSYSGDSPYGYTF. Here the CDR3 DNA reads TGTGCCAGCAGTTACTCAGGTGACAGCCCTTATGGCTACACCTTC.

The chain couples TRBV10-3 to TRBJ1-6; no firm D call. Germline assignment: CDR1 ENHRY and CDR2 SYGVKD. The CDR3 is 13 residues long. Trimming pared 5 bases from V and 7 bases from J, leaving 9 bases between. The CDR3 DNA sequence: TGTGCCATCAGTCCCGCGGGGAATTCACCCCTCCACTTT. Its protein is CAISPAGNSPLHF.

This chain links TRBV2 with TRBJ2-5, with 7 bases that match TRBD2. Per germline, CDR1 SNHLY and CDR2 FYNNEI. The CDR3 covers 15 residues. V lost 5 bases, J lost 0 bases, and 6 bases stayed unmatched. CDR3 in DNA: TGTGCCAGCAGTATACCCCGGGGGGACCAAGAGACCCAGTACTTC. This translates into CASSIPRGDQETQYF.

The chain carries TRBV2 and TRBJ2-1, with a tentative D call TRBD2 (7 bases). This CDR3 has 13 residues. V was shortened by 6 bases and J by 5 bases, with 11 bases between the two germline ends. CDR1 and CDR2 from the germline V gene are SNHLY and FYNNEI. The CDR3, as DNA: TGTGCCAGCAGCGCGGGGGCCAACAATGAGCAGTTCTTC. Its protein is CASSAGANNEQFF. The full variable domain, completed using reference TRBV2 and TRBJ2-1, is EPEVTQTPSHQVTQMGQEVILRCVPISNHLYFYWYRQILGQKVEFLVSFYNNEISEKSEIFDDQFSVERPDGSNFTLKIRSTKLEDSAMYFCASSAGANNEQFFGPGTRLTVL.

This sequence joins TRBV6-1 and TRBJ2-5, with D possibly being TRBD1 (6 bases). The CDR3 covers 12 residues. V was pared by 5 bases and J by 3 bases, with 7 bases between. Germline V lookup: CDR1 MNHNS, CDR2 SASEGT. CDR3 DNA: TGTGCCAGCAGTAGACAGGAAGAGACCCAGTACTTC. Encoded protein: CASSRQEETQYF.

J is TRBJ1-2 and V is TRBV19; perhaps TRBD1 as D (6 bases). Germline V gene data show CDR1 as LNHDA and CDR2 as SQIVND (reference sequence). The CDR3 runs 14 residues. With 8 bases removed from V and 6 bases from J, the gap between germline ends came to 19 bases. CDR3 amino acids: CASLYLAGANGYTF. DNA for the CDR3: TGTGCCAGTTTATACCTCGCGGGGGCGAATGGCTACACCTTC. The whole variable domain, filled in from reference TRBV19 and TRBJ1-2, reads DGGITQSPKYLFRKEGQNVTLSCEQNLNHDAMYWYRQDPGQGLRLIYYSQIVNDFQKGDIAEGYSVSREKKESFPLTVTSAQKNPTAFYLCASLYLAGANGYTFGSGTRLTVV.

The rearrangement links TRBV7-2 to TRBJ2-4, with TRBD1 matching 9 bases. With V trimmed by 4 bases and J by 8 bases, 3 bases remained unmatched. The CDR3 loop spans 13 amino acids. CDR1 is SGHTA and CDR2 is FQGNSA in the germline V gene. DNA of the CDR3: TGTGCCAGCAGCTGGGACAGGGAGGACATTCAGTACTTC. The encoded protein is CASSWDREDIQYF.

This chain uses TRBV19 with TRBJ2-1; 7 bases are a match to TRBD2. Germline V CDR1 and CDR2: LNHDA, SQIVND (reference sequence). The V segment lost 7 bases and the J segment 7 bases; nucleotides outside the gene matches: 10. This CDR3 has 14 amino acids. CDR3 sequence reads: CASKKSGVYNEQFF. Here the CDR3 DNA reads TGTGCCAGTAAAAAGAGCGGGGTATATAATGAGCAGTTCTTC. Supplemented by reference TRBV19 and TRBJ2-1, the full variable domain reads DGGITQSPKYLFRKEGQNVTLSCEQNLNHDAMYWYRQDPGQGLRLIYYSQIVNDFQKGDIAEGYSVSREKKESFPLTVTSAQKNPTAFYLCASKKSGVYNEQFFGPGTRLTVL.

The V and J genes are TRBV15 and TRBJ2-1, with no clear D. The CDR3 has 13 amino acids. Looked up from germline, CDR1 is LNHNV and CDR2 is YYDKDF (reference sequence). Deletions cut 3 bases from V and 8 bases from J, with 11 bases between. The CDR3 sequence is CATSSQKVDEQFF. The CDR3 DNA reads as TGTGCCACCAGCAGTCAGAAGGTCGATGAGCAGTTCTTC.

V and J are TRBV4-3 and TRBJ1-1, with 11 bases matching TRBD1. This CDR3 has 15 amino acids. CDR1 is LGHNA and CDR2 is YSLEER in the germline V gene. Trimming at V came to 0 bases and at J to 7 bases, leaving 4 bases not matched to a gene. This CDR3 reads CASSQEVGTGGEAFF. The CDR3 bases are TGCGCCAGCAGCCAAGAAGTGGGGACAGGGGGTGAAGCTTTCTTT.

V is TRBV6-5 and J is TRBJ1-2, with no clear D. V lost 0 bases and J 2 bases, leaving 7 bases between the germline ends. The length of the CDR3 is 14 residues. Germline loops: CDR1 MNHEY, CDR2 SVGAGI. CDR3 amino acids: CASSYSTTNYGYTF. The CDR3 DNA follows: TGTGCCAGCAGTTACTCCACAACGAACTATGGCTACACCTTC.

The chain uses TRBV7-2 and TRBJ2-1; 8 nucleotides match TRBD2. Unmatched junction bases numbered 16, after V lost 5 bases and J lost 4 bases. CDR1 is SGHTA and CDR2 is FQGNSA in the germline V gene. This CDR3 region has 18 residues. CDR3 residues: CASSPRRGSGALYNEQFF. The CDR3 DNA is TGTGCCAGCAGCCCCAGGAGGGGTAGCGGGGCCCTTTACAATGAGCAGTTCTTC.

This chain connects TRBV5-1 to TRBJ2-3; D is unclear. Germline CDR1 reads SGHRS; CDR2 reads YFSETQ. The CDR3 is 16 residues long. V was pared by 0 bases and J by 0 bases, with 11 bases between. CDR3 nucleotides: TGCGCCAGCAGCTTGGGTTACGGCATAAGCACAGATACGCAGTATTTT. It translates to CASSLGYGISTDTQYF.

The chain uses TRBV15 and TRBJ2-2, with 10 nucleotides matching TRBD2. Germline V gene lookup returns CDR1 LNHNV and CDR2 YYDKDF (reference sequence). The V segment lost 0 bases and the J segment 4 bases; nucleotides outside the gene matches: 11. The CDR3 is 19 residues long. CDR3 sequence reads: CATSRDPLVLAGGTGELFF. CDR3 DNA: TGTGCCACCAGCAGAGACCCCCTGGTTTTAGCGGGGGGCACCGGGGAGCTGTTTTTT.

This clone was observed a single time. The chain uses TRBV7-2 and TRBJ2-7, with 9 bases identical to TRBD1. Germline V gene sequence: CDR1 SGHTA, CDR2 FQGNSA. Germline trimming cut 6 bases from V and 3 bases from J; bases unmatched to any gene: 3. The CDR3 covers 13 residues. The CDR3 nucleotides are TGTGCCAGCAGGGGGACAGGGTACTACGAGCAGTACTTC. Its protein product is CASRGTGYYEQYF. The whole variable domain, filled in from reference TRBV7-2 and TRBJ2-7, reads GAGVSQSPSNKVTEKGKDVELRCDPISGHTALYWYRQSLGQGLEFLIYFQGNSAPDKSGLPSDRFSAERTGGSVSTLTIQRTQQEDSAVYLCASRGTGYYEQYFGPGTRLTVT.

The chain employs TRBV27 and TRBJ1-5; D is possibly TRBD1 (6 bases). The germline V gene encodes CDR1 MNHEY and CDR2 SMNVEV (reference sequence). CDR3 length equals 15 residues. Trimming took off 2 bases at V and 2 bases at J, with 10 bases between the two ends. DNA of the CDR3: TGTGCCAGCAGTTTAGGGGGGGCGGGCAATCAGCCCCAGCATTTT. The encoded protein is CASSLGGAGNQPQHF.

This chain connects TRBV28 to TRBJ2-7, with D maybe TRBD1 (5 bases). Per germline, CDR1 MDHEN and CDR2 SYDVKM. Trimming shortened V by 3 bases and J by 2 bases, and 14 bases separated the two germline ends. CDR3 length: 15 amino acids. CDR3 bases: TGTGCCAGCAGTTTTGGCAACAGGCCCCCCTACGAGCAGTACTTC. Encoded protein: CASSFGNRPPYEQYF.

V and J are TRBV9 and TRBJ2-3, with D perhaps TRBD1 or TRBD2 (5 bases each). Trimming removed 3 bases at V and 6 bases at J, with 11 bases between. The CDR3 is made up of 13 amino acids. CDR1 is SGDLS and CDR2 is YYNGEE in the germline V gene. The CDR3 is CASSEFWGDTQYF. The CDR3 DNA reads as TGTGCCAGCAGCGAATTCTGGGGGGATACGCAGTATTTT. Looking up the rest from reference TRBV9 and TRBJ2-3 gives the full variable domain: DSGVTQTPKHLITATGQRVTLRCSPRSGDLSVYWYQQSLDQGLQFLIQYYNGEERAKGNILERFSAQQFPDLHSELNLSSLELGDSALYFCASSEFWGDTQYFGPGTRLTVL.